This T cell receptor (beta chain) was found in a study of blood T cells in healthy people across ages (dated by TCRdb to 2014 to 2015). Some background on the complete study: In model experiments, template switching captured about one uniquely barcoded TCR beta cDNA molecule for every two T cells. To track age-related changes in TCR beta repertoire diversity, the study relied on deep sequencing normalized with unique cDNA molecular identifiers. The donors were split into four age groups: young (average around 16 years), middle-aged (roughly 39), aged (about 62) and long-lived (roughly 80). To avoid experimental bias, donors of different ages were spread randomly across the sequencing lanes. The study analyzed two additional independent replicas of 1 million unique cDNA reads from the same blood draw for two donors, one aged 18 to 30 and one aged 80 or older.

The protocol used for the library was 5' RACE. The instrument was an Illumina HiSeq 2500. A second PCR of roughly 7 to 11 cycles was performed with a sample-barcoded 5' primer and a J-beta primer mix. Each TCR beta cDNA molecule received a unique molecular identifier from a template-switch 5' adaptor carrying 12 random nucleotides. Each sample yielded at least 3 million CDR3-containing paired-end reads. First-strand cDNA was synthesized from all RNA with the Mint cDNA synthesis kit, primed by a TRBC-specific oligonucleotide. Following uracil-DNA glycosylase treatment, all cDNA underwent a first 18-cycle PCR with the universal primers M1SS and BC2_uni_R. As for how the authors treated the data: For normalization, 1 million high-quality reads, each with a distinct molecular identifier, were randomly selected from each sample. Reads with shared molecular identifiers were discarded instead of being binned into consensus sequences. CDR3 identification, clonotype clustering and error correction used MiTCR with a Q25 quality threshold and the strictest error-elimination algorithm. A nonparametric unseen species model with Euler transformation was used to estimate a lower bound on total TCR beta diversity. TCRdb trimmed the raw reads at Q25, called clones with MiXCR and kept productive beta chains. One record per CDR3 amino acid sequence lists the most common genes and DNA. The V and J calls and clone size come from TCRdb's table, not from the authors' own analysis. This sample has around 990,000 distinct CDR3 sequences in its table, and roughly two fifths of those were observed once. Together, the top ten hold around 14% of the sample.

According to the germline V gene (reference sequence), CDR1 reads MNHNY and CDR2 reads SVGAGI. The trim is 2 bases for V and 12 bases for J, with a gap of 11 bases between the germline ends. Inclusive of the bounding cysteine and phenylalanine, the CDR3 is 12 residues long. The only DNA kept is the CDR3, 36 bases in frame from the first base. About this clonotype itself: Its antigen specificity is not known. No per-base quality is available; no much larger clone lies one base away.

Overall study outcomes, separate from this receptor: The percentage of naive T cells measured by flow cytometry correlated strongly with observed TCR beta diversity. Because the CMV infection status of the donors was unknown, age-related changes in expanded clonotypes may potentially have been confounded. Estimates of total diversity from one million sequenced T cells were regarded as lower bounds and underestimates. As age increased, observed TCR beta diversity per million T cells dropped in a roughly linear way, and a significant reduction was already evident by age about 40. Bulk unsorted PBMC profiling prevented conclusive comparison of naive and antigen-experienced compartments. Compared with the aged group, the long-lived group had more naive CD4+ T cells, fewer expanded clones and increased TCR diversity, a pattern suggesting age selection.

The roughly 38 donors, aged about 6 to 95 years, were systemically healthy Caucasian individuals from Russia. Each donor gave ten milliliters of peripheral blood, drawn into EDTA-treated Vacutainer tubes. Ficoll-Paque density-gradient centrifugation was used to isolate PBMCs, with at least 6 million obtained per sample. Total RNA, at least 5.5 micrograms per sample, was extracted from PBMCs with Trizol reagent. For every donor, an aliquot of PBMCs went through flow cytometry to measure the percentages of naive CD45RAhigh/CD27high T cells. The source material was blood. The chain joins TRBV6-6 to TRBJ2-1; too little of a D gene remains to name it. The TCR sequence derives from a man aged 18-30 years in good health. The DNA sequence follows: TGTGCCAGCAGTTACACTTACCGTGGGCAGTTCTTC. This codes for CASSYTYRGQFF.